The rows below give T cell receptor beta chains drawn from one sample of a study of shared clonotypes between healthy human individuals. Using immunoSEQ multiplex PCR, the repertoire was profiled, and TCRdb retains in-frame clones only, with some absent. The table lists millions of clones, 90% to 95% of them singletons. Sequencing was carried out using naive CD4+ T cells sorted from blood. The receptors derive from a man aged 18 to 30 in good health. CDR3s include the opening cysteine and the closing phenylalanine or tryptophan.

TRBJ1-5	TRBV19	CASSIWTRGQPQHF
TRBJ2-7	TRBV7-2	CASSLEPGFVSEQYF
TRBJ2-7	TRBV2	CASSRGREQYF
TRBJ1-3	TRBV9	CASSVDPQMTGNTIYF
TRBJ1-5	TRBV7-2	CASSLKGTGKNQPQHF
TRBJ2-1	TRBV2	CASSEGNEQFF
TRBJ2-3	TRBV28	CASRQNTDTQYF
TRBJ1-6	TRBV30	CACTDRARNSPLHF
TRBJ2-7	TRBV6-5	CASSNRGGGPYEQYF
TRBJ1-2	TRBV7-9	CASSLGGLTGSGYGYTF
TRBJ1-6	TRBV28	CASSLFPGQNNSPLHF
TRBJ2-7	TRBV5-6	CASSLISPASSYEQYF
TRBJ2-4	TRBV18	CASTKLAGENIQYF
TRBJ2-7	TRBV6-1	CASTRSGTSSYEQYF
TRBJ1-5	TRBV9	CASTRGRNARGDQPQHF
TRBJ2-7	TRBV5-1	CASSSQGIYEQYF
TRBJ1-6	TRBV6-5	CASAPTGPNSPLHF
TRBJ1-2	TRBV15	CATSSYGGYGGYTF
TRBJ2-1	TRBV30	CTGTGERGNEQFF
TRBJ2-2	TRBV2	CASSVDRVSTGELFF
TRBJ1-1	TRBV2	CASSEAGSVAFF
TRBJ1-2	TRBV10-3	CAISESGSLPGYTF
TRBJ1-2	TRBV9	CASSVEGRSLNYGYTF
TRBJ1-2	TRBV30	CAWRPGGAPNYGYTF
TRBJ2-5	TRBV5-1	CASSLNAVGGEETQYF
TRBJ2-3	TRBV10-3	CAISLAGGSTDTQYF